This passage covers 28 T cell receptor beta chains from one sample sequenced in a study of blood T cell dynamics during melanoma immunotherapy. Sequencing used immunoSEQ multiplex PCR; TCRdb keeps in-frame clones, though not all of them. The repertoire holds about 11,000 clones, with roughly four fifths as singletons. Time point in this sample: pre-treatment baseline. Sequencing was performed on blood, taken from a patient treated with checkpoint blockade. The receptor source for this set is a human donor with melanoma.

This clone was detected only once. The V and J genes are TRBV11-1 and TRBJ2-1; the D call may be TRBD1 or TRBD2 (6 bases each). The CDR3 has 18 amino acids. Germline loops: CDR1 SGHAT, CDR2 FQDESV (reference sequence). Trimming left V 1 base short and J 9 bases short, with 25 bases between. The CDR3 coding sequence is TGTGCCAGCAGCTTAGTGGTGACTAGGGGGTTGTATATGATTGAGCAGTTCTTC. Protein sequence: CASSLVVTRGLYMIEQFF.

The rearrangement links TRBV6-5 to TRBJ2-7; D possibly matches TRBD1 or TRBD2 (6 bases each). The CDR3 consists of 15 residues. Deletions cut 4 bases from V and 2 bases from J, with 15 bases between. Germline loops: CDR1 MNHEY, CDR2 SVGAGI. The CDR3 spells CASSLNVGGTYEQYF. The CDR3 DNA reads TGTGCCAGCAGTTTAAATGTAGGGGGGACCTACGAGCAGTACTTC.

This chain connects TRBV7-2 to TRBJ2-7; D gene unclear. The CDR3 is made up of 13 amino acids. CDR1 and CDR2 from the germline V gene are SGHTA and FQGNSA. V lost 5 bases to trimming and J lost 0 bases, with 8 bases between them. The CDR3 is CASSPDNSYEQYF. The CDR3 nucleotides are TGTGCCAGCAGCCCCGACAACTCCTACGAGCAGTACTTC.

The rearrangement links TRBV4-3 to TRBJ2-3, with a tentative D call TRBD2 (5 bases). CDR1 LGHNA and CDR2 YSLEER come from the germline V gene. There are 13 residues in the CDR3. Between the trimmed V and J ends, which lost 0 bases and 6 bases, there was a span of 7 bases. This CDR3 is CASSQERADTQYF. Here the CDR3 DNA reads TGCGCCAGCAGCCAAGAGAGGGCGGATACGCAGTATTTT.

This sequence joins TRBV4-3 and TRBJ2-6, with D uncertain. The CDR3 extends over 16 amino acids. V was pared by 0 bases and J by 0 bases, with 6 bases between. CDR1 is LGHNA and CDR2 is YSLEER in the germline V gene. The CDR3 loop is CASSQDGNSGANVLTF. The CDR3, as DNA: TGCGCCAGCAGCCAAGATGGTAACTCTGGGGCCAACGTCCTGACTTTC.

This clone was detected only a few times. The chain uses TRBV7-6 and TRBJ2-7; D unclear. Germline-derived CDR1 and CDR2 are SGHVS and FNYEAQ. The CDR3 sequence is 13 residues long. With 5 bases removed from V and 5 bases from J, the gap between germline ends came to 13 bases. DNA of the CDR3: TGTGCCAGCAGCCTAATCCCCGAGAACGAGCAGTACTTC. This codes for CASSLIPENEQYF. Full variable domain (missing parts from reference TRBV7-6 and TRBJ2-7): GAGVSQSPRYKVTKRGQDVALRCDPISGHVSLYWYRQALGQGPEFLTYFNYEAQQDKSGLPNDRFSAERPEGSISTLTIQRTEQRDSAMYRCASSLIPENEQYFGPGTRLTVT.

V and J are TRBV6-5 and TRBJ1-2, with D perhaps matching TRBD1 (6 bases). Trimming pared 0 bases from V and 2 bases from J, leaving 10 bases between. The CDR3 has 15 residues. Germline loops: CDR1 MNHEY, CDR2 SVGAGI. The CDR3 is CASSYSPGANYGYTF. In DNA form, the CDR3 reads TGTGCCAGCAGTTACTCGCCAGGGGCCAACTATGGCTACACCTTC.

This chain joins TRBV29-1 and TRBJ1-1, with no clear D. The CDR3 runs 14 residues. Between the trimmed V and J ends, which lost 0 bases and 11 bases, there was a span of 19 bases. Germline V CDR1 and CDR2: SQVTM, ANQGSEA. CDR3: CSVEDQRVSAGAFF. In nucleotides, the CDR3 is TGCAGCGTTGAAGATCAAAGGGTGTCCGCGGGGGCTTTCTTT.

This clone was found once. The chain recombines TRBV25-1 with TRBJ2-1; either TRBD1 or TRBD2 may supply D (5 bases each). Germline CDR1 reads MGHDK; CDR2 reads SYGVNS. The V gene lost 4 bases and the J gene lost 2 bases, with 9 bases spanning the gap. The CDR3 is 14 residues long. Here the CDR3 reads CASSGMGAYNEQFF. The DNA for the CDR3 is TGTGCCAGCAGTGGGATGGGGGCCTACAATGAGCAGTTCTTC.

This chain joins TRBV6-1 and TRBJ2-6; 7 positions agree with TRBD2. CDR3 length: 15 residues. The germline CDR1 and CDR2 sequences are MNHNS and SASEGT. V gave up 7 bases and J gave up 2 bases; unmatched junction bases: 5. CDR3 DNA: TGTGCCAGCACCGGGGGAGGGACTGGGGCCAACGTCCTGACTTTC. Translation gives CASTGGGTGANVLTF.

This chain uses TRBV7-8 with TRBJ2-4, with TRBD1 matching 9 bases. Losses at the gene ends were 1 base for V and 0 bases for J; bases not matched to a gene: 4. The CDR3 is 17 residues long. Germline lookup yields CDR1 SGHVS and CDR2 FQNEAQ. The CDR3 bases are TGTGCCAGCAGCTTAGGACAGGGGGTTATAGCCAAAAACATTCAGTACTTC. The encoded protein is CASSLGQGVIAKNIQYF.

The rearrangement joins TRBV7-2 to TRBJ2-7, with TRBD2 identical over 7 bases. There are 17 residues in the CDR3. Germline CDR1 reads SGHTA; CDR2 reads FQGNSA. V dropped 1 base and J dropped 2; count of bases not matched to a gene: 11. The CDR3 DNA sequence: TGTGCCAGCAGCTTAGACCCCGTAGCGGGTCTTACCTACGAGCAGTACTTC. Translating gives CASSLDPVAGLTYEQYF. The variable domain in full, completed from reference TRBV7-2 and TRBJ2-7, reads GAGVSQSPSNKVTEKGKDVELRCDPISGHTALYWYRQSLGQGLEFLIYFQGNSAPDKSGLPSDRFSAERTGGSVSTLTIQRTQQEDSAVYLCASSLDPVAGLTYEQYFGPGTRLTVT.

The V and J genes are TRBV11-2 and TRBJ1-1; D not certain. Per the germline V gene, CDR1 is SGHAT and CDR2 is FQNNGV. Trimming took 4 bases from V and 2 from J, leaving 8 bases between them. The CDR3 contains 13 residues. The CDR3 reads CASSSESNTEAFF. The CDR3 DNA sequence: TGTGCCAGCAGCTCTGAGAGCAACACTGAAGCTTTCTTT.

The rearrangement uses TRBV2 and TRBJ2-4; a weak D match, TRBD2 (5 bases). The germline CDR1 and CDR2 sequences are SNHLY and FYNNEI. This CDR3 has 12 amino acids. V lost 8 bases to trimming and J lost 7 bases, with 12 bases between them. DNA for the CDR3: TGTGCCAGCGTGGACTTGGGGAACATTCAGTACTTC. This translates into CASVDLGNIQYF. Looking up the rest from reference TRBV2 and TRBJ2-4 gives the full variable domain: EPEVTQTPSHQVTQMGQEVILRCVPISNHLYFYWYRQILGQKVEFLVSFYNNEISEKSEIFDDQFSVERPDGSNFTLKIRSTKLEDSAMYFCASVDLGNIQYFGAGTRLSVL.

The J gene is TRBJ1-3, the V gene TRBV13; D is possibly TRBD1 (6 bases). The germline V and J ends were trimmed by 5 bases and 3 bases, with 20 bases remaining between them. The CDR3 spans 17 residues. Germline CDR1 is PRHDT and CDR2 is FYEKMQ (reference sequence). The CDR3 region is CASSPGGFRGGGNTIYF. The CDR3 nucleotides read TGTGCCAGCAGCCCAGGCGGTTTCAGGGGAGGTGGAAACACCATATATTTT. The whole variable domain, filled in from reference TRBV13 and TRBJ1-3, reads AAGVIQSPRHLIKEKRETATLKCYPIPRHDTVYWYQQGPGQDPQFLISFYEKMQSDKGSIPDRFSAQQFSDYHSELNMSSLELGDSALYFCASSPGGFRGGGNTIYFGEGSWLTVV.

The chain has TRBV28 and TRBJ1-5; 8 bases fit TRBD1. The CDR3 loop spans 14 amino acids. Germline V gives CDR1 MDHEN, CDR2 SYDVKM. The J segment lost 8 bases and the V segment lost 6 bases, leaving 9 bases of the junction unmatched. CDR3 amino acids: CASSPQGDTKPQHF. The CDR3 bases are TGTGCCAGCAGCCCACAGGGGGACACGAAGCCCCAGCATTTT.

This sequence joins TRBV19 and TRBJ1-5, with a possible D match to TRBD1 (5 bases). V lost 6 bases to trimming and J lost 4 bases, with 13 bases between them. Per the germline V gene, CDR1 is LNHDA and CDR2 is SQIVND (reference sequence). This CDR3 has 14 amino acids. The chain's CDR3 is CASRQRGDNQPQHF. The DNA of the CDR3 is TGTGCCAGTAGGCAACGGGGGGATAATCAGCCCCAGCATTTT.

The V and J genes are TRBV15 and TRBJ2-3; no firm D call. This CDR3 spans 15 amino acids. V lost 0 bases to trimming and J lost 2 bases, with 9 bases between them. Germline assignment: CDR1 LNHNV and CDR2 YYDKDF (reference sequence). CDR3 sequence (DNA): TGTGCCACCAGCAGAGAGCTTTACGTCACAGATACGCAGTATTTT. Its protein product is CATSRELYVTDTQYF. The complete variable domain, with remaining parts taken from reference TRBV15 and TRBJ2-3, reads DAMVIQNPRYQVTQFGKPVTLSCSQTLNHNVMYWYQQKSSQAPKLLFHYYDKDFNNEADTPDNFQSRRPNTSFCFLDIRSPGLGDTAMYLCATSRELYVTDTQYFGPGTRLTVL.

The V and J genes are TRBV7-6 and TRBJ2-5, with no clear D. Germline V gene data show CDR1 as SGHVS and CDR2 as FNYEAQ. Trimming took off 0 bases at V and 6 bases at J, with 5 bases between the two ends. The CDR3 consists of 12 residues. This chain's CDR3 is CASSLATQTQYF. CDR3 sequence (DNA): TGTGCCAGCAGCTTAGCGACCCAGACCCAGTACTTC.

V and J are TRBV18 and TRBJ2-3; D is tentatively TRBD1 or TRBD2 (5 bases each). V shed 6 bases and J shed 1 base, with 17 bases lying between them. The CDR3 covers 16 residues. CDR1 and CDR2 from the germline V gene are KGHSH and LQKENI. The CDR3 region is CASSPMGVLGTDTQYF. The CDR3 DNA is TGTGCCAGCTCCCCGATGGGGGTCCTAGGCACAGATACGCAGTATTTT.

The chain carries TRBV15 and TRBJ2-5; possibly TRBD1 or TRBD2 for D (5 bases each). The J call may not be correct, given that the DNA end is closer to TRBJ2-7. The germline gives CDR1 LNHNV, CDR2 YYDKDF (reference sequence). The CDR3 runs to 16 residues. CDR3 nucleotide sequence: TGTGCCACCAGCAGTCCTTCGGGGCAGCTCTCCTACGAGCAGTACTTC. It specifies CATSSPSGQLSYEQYF.

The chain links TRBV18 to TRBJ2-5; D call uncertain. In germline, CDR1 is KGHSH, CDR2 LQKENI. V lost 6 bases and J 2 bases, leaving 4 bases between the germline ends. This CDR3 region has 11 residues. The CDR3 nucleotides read TGTGCCAGCTCGTCTCAAGAGACCCAGTACTTC. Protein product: CASSSQETQYF. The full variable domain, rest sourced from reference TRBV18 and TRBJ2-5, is NAGVMQNPRHLVRRRGQEARLRCSPMKGHSHVYWYRQLPEEGLKFMVYLQKENIIDESGMPKERFSAEFPKEGPSILRIQQVVRGDSAAYFCASSSQETQYFGPGTRLLVL.

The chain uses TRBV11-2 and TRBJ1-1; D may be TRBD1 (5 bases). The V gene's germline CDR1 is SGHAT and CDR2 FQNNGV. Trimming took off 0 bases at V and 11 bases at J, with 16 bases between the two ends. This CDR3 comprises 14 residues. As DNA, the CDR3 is TGTGCCAGCAGCTTAGAAAGGGACGCGGCTGGGGCTTTCTTT. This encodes CASSLERDAAGAFF.

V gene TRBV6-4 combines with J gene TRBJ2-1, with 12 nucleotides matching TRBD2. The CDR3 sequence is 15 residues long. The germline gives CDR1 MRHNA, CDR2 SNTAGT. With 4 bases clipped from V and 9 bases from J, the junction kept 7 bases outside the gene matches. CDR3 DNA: TGTGCCAGCAGTGTGCTAGCGGGGGGGCCGGGTGAGCAGTTCTTC. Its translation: CASSVLAGGPGEQFF.

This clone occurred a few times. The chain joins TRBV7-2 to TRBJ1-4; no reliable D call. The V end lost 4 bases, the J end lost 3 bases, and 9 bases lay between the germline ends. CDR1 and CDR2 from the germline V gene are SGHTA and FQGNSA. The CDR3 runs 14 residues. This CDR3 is CASSSHSANEKLFF. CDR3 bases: TGTGCCAGCAGCTCCCATAGTGCTAATGAAAAACTGTTTTTT.

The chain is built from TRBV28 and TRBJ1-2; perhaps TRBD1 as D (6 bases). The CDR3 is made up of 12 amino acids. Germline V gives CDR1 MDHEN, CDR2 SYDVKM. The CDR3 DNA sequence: TGTTCCATCGGACAGCCCTACTATGGCTACACCTTC. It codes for CSIGQPYYGYTF.

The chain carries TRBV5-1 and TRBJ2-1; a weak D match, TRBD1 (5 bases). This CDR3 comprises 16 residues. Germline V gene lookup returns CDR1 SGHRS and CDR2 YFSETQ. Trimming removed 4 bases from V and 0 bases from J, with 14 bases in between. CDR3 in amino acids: CASSHFQGSSYNEQFF. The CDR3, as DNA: TGCGCCAGCAGCCATTTCCAGGGTAGCTCCTACAATGAGCAGTTCTTC.

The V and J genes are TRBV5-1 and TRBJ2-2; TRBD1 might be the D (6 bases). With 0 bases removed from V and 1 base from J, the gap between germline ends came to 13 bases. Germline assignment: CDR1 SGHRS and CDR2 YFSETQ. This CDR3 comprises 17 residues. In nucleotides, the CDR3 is TGCGCCAGCAGCTTGGGTCACCGGGACAAGAACACCGGGGAGCTGTTTTTT. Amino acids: CASSLGHRDKNTGELFF.